Listed below are T cell receptor beta chains from one sample, sequenced in a study of immune evolution from preneoplasia to lung adenocarcinoma. Data came from immunoSEQ multiplex PCR; TCRdb stores just in-frame clones and leaves some out. This table holds around 16,000 clones, 65% to 90% found once. Specimen: FFPE invasive lung adenocarcinoma tissue. These receptors were taken from a person aged 70 to 80 with invasive lung adenocarcinoma. The CDR3 runs from the conserved cysteine through the conserved F or W. D genes are given only for firm matches. Part of the rows lack a size; the others show once, few, many or a class for expanded clones.

TRBV7-9,TRBJ2-1,-,-,CASSTLGRDNEQFF,TGTGCCAGCAGTACCTTGGGACGGGACAATGAGCAGTTCTTC
TRBV27,TRBJ2-5,-,TRBD2,CASSSLPGLGLMFQYF,TGTGCCAGCAGTTCACTTCCGGGACTAGGTTTAATGTTCCAGTACTTC
TRBV9,TRBJ2-7,-,TRBD1,CASSVDGQGAGEQYF,TGTGCCAGCAGCGTAGATGGACAGGGGGCTGGCGAGCAGTACTTC
TRBV28,TRBJ1-2,-,-,CASSPDNYGYTF,TGTGCCAGCAGCCCAGATAACTATGGCTACACCTTC
TRBV7-9,TRBJ2-1,-,-,CASSPSGWPYNEQFF,TGTGCCAGCAGCCCCTCCGGGTGGCCCTACAATGAGCAGTTCTTC
TRBV18,TRBJ2-1,-,-,CASSPYSERYYNEQFF,TGTGCCAGCTCACCATATAGCGAGCGCTACTACAATGAGCAGTTCTTC
TRBV10-2,TRBJ1-1,-,-,CASSAQAPNTEAFF,TGCGCCAGCAGTGCCCAGGCCCCGAACACTGAAGCTTTCTTT
TRBV19,TRBJ1-1,-,-,CASSILLQGTEAFF,TGTGCCAGTAGTATCCTTTTACAGGGCACTGAAGCTTTCTTT
TRBV11-2,TRBJ2-7,-,-,CASSPRRGDEQYF,TGTGCCAGCAGCCCCCGGAGAGGGGACGAGCAGTACTTC
TRBV5-4,TRBJ2-7,-,-,CASSFDTGPYEQYF,TGTGCCAGCAGCTTTGACACAGGGCCCTACGAGCAGTACTTC
TRBV28,TRBJ2-3,-,-,CASSFAGGTDTQYF,TGTGCCAGCAGTTTCGCGGGCGGGACAGATACGCAGTATTTT
TRBV30,TRBJ2-7,few,-,CAWSLGPYEQYF,TGTGCCTGGAGTCTTGGGCCCTACGAGCAGTACTTC
TRBV5-6,TRBJ2-7,-,TRBD1,CASSLGQGMGYEQYF,TGTGCCAGCAGCCTGGGACAGGGCATGGGCTACGAGCAGTACTTC
TRBV5-1,TRBJ1-2,-,TRBD1,CASSLGPRGLYGYTF,TGCGCCAGCAGCTTGGGACCCAGGGGGCTCTATGGCTACACCTTC
TRBV28,TRBJ1-2,-,-,CASSSTSLYGYTF,TGTGCCAGCAGTTCCACTAGTCTGTATGGCTACACCTTC
TRBV6-5,TRBJ1-2,-,-,CASSDPTKAYGYTF,TGTGCCAGCAGCGACCCGACAAAGGCCTATGGCTACACCTTC
TRBV27,TRBJ1-1,-,-,CASSLTQTNTEAFF,TGTGCCAGCAGTCTGACACAGACGAACACTGAAGCTTTCTTT
TRBV15,TRBJ2-1,once,TRBD1,CATSRTGPWDEQFF,TGTGCCACCAGCAGGACAGGGCCCTGGGATGAGCAGTTCTTC
TRBV5-4,TRBJ2-5,-,-,CASSLDQETQYF,TGTGCCAGCAGCTTGGACCAAGAGACCCAGTACTTC
TRBV2,TRBJ1-1,-,-,CASSGGGNTEAFF,TGTGCCAGCAGCGGGGGGGGGAACACTGAAGCTTTCTTT
TRBV7-8,TRBJ1-4,-,-,CASSLVQGTDEKLFF,TGTGCCAGCAGCTTGGTTCAGGGGACTGATGAAAAACTGTTTTTT
TRBV10-2,TRBJ1-1,-,-,CASREQAEAFF,TGCGCCAGCAGGGAACAGGCAGAAGCTTTCTTT
TRBV28,TRBJ2-5,-,TRBD2,CASSRNPGTSGGVETQYF,TGTGCCAGCAGTCGAAACCCCGGGACTAGCGGGGGAGTGGAGACCCAGTACTTC
TRBV20-1,TRBJ1-3,-,-,CSAFTGNTIYF,TGCAGTGCGTTCACTGGAAACACCATATATTTT
TRBV2,TRBJ1-2,-,-,CASRGDGYGYTF,TGTGCCAGCAGGGGGGACGGCTATGGCTACACCTTC
TRBV5-1,TRBJ2-3,-,-,CASSLVGSSSTDTQYF,TGCGCCAGCAGCTTGGTTGGCAGTTCTAGCACAGATACGCAGTATTTT
TRBV9,TRBJ1-2,-,-,CASSPTEDYGYTF,TGTGCCAGCAGCCCGACAGAAGACTATGGCTACACCTTC
TRBV30,TRBJ1-2,-,-,CAWSVAGSQVGYTF,TGTGCCTGGAGTGTAGCTGGGTCTCAGGTGGGCTACACCTTC
TRBV6-6,TRBJ1-2,-,TRBD1,CASSYLGQVSNYGYTF,TGTGCCAGCAGTTACCTGGGACAGGTGTCTAACTATGGCTACACCTTC
TRBV5-6,TRBJ2-7,few,TRBD1,CASSPGTGPYEQYF,TGTGCCAGCAGCCCCGGGACAGGGCCCTACGAGCAGTACTTC
TRBV7-2,TRBJ2-3,-,-,CASSPTGTQYF,TGTGCCAGCAGCCCAACGGGTACGCAGTATTTT
TRBV5-1,TRBJ2-3,-,TRBD2,CASRLLAGATDTQYF,TGCGCCAGCAGACTTCTAGCGGGGGCCACAGATACGCAGTATTTT
TRBV27,TRBJ2-3,-,TRBD1,CASNHRDRGTDTQYF,TGTGCCAGCAACCACCGGGACAGGGGGACAGATACGCAGTATTTT
TRBV30,TRBJ1-4,-,TRBD1,CAWSSARDTGTGNEKLFF,TGTGCCTGGAGTTCCGCGCGTGATACCGGGACAGGAAATGAAAAACTGTTTTTT
TRBV7-3,TRBJ1-2,once,-,CASSIGPGGNYGYTF,TGTGCCAGCAGCATCGGGCCCGGGGGGAACTATGGCTACACCTTC
TRBV21-1,TRBJ1-5,-,-,CASSKGVGGPRNQPQHF,TGTGCCAGCAGCAAAGGCGTTGGGGGCCCCCGCAATCAGCCCCAGCATTTT
TRBV2,TRBJ2-7,once,-,CASSELAVGSYEQYF,TGTGCCAGCAGTGAACTGGCCGTCGGCTCCTACGAGCAGTACTTC
TRBV19,TRBJ2-2,-,TRBD1,CASKGTGGRVTGELFF,TGTGCCAGTAAAGGGACAGGGGGCCGTGTCACCGGGGAGCTGTTTTTT
TRBV6-1,TRBJ2-3,-,-,CASSTVYDTQYF,TGTGCCAGCAGCACAGTTTACGATACGCAGTATTTT
TRBV28,TRBJ1-2,few,-,CASSFEVYGYTF,TGTGCCAGCAGTTTTGAAGTCTATGGCTACACCTTC
TRBV19,TRBJ1-3,-,TRBD1,CASSTGTGSSGNTIYF,TGTGCCAGTAGTACCGGGACAGGGAGCTCTGGAAACACCATATATTTT
TRBV27,TRBJ2-6,once,-,CASSLNGANVLTF,TGTGCCAGCAGTTTAAATGGGGCCAACGTCCTGACTTTC